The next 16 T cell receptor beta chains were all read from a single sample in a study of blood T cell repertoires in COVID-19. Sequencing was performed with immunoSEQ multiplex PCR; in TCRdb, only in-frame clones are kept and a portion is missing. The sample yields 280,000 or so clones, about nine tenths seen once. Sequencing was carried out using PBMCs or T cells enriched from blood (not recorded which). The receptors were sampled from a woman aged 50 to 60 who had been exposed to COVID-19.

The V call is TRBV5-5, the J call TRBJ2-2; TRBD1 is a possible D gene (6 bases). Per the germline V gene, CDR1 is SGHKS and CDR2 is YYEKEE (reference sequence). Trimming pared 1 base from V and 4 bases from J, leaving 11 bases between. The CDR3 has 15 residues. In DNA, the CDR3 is TGTGCCAGCAGCTTGAGGACAGAAACCACCGGGGAGCTGTTTTTT. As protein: CASSLRTETTGELFF.

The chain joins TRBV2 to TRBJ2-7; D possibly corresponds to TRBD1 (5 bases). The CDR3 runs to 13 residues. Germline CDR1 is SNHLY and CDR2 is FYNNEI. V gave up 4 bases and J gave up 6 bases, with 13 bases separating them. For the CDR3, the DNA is TGTGCCAGCAGTGCTCAAAGGGGTGCCGAGCAGTACTTC. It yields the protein CASSAQRGAEQYF.

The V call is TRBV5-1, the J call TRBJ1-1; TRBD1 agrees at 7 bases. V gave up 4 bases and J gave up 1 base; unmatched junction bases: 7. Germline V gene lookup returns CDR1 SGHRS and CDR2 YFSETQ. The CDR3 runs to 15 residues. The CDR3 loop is CASSSSGTENTEAFF. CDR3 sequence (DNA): TGCGCCAGCAGCAGCTCCGGGACAGAGAACACTGAAGCTTTCTTT.

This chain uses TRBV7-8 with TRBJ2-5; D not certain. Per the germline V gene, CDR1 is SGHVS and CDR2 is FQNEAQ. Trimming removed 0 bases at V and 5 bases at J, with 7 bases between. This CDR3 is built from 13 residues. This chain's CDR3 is CASSLAGYETQYF. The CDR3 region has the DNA TGTGCCAGCAGCTTAGCCGGGTACGAGACCCAGTACTTC.

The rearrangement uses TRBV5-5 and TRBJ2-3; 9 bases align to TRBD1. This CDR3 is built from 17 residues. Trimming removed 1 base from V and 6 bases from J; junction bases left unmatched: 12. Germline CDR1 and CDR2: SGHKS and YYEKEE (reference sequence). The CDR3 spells CASSLMNRGPNRDTQYF. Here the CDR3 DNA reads TGTGCCAGCAGCTTGATGAACAGGGGGCCCAACCGGGATACGCAGTATTTT.

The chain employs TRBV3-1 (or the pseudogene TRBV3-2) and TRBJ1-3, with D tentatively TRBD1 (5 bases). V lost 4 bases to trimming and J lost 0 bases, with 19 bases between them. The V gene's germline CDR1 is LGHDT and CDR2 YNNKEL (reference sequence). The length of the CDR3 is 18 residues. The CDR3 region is CASSPLGGALSSGNTIYF. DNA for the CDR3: TGTGCCAGCAGCCCATTGGGAGGGGCGCTAAGCTCTGGAAACACCATATATTTT.

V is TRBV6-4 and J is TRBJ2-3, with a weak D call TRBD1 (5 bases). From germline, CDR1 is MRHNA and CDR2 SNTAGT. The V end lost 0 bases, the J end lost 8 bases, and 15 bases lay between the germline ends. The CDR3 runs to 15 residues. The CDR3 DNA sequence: TGTGCCAGCAGTGACTCGGGCAGGGCCCTGGGTACGCAGTATTTT. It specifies CASSDSGRALGTQYF.

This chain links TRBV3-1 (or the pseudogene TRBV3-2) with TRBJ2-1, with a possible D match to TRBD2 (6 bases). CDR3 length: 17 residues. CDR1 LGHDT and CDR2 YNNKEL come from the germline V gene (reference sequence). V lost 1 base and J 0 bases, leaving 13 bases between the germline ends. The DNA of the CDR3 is TGTGCCAGCAGCCAAGGACGTGCGGGGAGCTCCTACAATGAGCAGTTCTTC. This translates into CASSQGRAGSSYNEQFF.

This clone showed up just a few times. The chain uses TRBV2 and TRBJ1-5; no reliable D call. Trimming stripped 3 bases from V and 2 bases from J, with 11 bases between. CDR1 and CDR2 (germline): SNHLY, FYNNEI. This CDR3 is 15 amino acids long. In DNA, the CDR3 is TGTGCCAGCAGTGATCGGTTTTTAGGCAATCAGCCCCAGCATTTT. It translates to CASSDRFLGNQPQHF. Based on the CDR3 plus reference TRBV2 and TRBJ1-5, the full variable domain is EPEVTQTPSHQVTQMGQEVILRCVPISNHLYFYWYRQILGQKVEFLVSFYNNEISEKSEIFDDQFSVERPDGSNFTLKIRSTKLEDSAMYFCASSDRFLGNQPQHFGDGTRLSIL.

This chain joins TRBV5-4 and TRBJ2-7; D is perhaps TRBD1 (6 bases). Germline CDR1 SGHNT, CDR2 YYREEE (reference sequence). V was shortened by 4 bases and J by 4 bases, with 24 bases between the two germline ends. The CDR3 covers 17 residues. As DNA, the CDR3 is TGTGCCAGCAGCCCGAAATCCTCAGGACAGATACCTTACGAGCAGTACTTC. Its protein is CASSPKSSGQIPYEQYF.

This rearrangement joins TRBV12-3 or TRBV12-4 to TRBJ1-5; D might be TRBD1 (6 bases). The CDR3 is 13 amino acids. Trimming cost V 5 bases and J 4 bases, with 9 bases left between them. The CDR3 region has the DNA TGTGCCAGCAGTGGGACAACTAATCAGCCCCAGCATTTT. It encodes CASSGTTNQPQHF.

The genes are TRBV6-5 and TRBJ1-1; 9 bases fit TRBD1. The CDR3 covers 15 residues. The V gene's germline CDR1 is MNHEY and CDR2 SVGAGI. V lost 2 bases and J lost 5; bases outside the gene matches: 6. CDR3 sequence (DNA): TGTGCCAGCAGTTACCAAACAGGGGGCTTTACTGAAGCTTTCTTT. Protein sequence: CASSYQTGGFTEAFF.

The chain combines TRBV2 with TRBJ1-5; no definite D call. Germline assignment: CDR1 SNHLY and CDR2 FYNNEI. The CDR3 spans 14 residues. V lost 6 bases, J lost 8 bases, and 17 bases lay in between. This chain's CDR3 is CASSGGRGEKPQHF. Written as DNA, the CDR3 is TGTGCCAGCAGCGGCGGACGGGGAGAGAAGCCCCAGCATTTT.

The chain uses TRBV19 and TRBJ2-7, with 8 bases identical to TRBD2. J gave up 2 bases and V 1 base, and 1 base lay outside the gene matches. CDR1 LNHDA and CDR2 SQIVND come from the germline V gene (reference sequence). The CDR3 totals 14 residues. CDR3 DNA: TGTGCCAGTAGTATAGTTAGCGGGGCCTACGAGCAGTACTTC. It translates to CASSIVSGAYEQYF.

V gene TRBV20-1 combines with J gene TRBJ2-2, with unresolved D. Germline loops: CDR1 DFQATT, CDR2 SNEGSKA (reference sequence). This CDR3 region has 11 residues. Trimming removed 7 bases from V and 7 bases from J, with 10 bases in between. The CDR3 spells CSVAVGGELFF. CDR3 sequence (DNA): TGCAGTGTTGCGGTGGGCGGGGAGCTGTTTTTT.

The CDR3 DNA follows: TGTGCCAGTAGTACGCCAAGTTCGACACGAAACTATGGCTACACCTTC. It yields the protein CASSTPSSTRNYGYTF. The chain carries TRBV19 and TRBJ1-2; the D is unclear. The germline V gene encodes CDR1 LNHDA and CDR2 SQIVND (reference sequence). Trimming shortened V by 4 bases and J by 2 bases, and 17 bases separated the two germline ends. CDR3 length equals 16 residues.